The subject of this entry is one T cell receptor beta chain. This clonotype is large (0.1 to 1%). The target of this receptor is not known. Within one base of it there is no much larger clone, and no base qualities were kept. To test whether a precursor-effector relationship exists among CD4 cytotoxic T cells, bulk UMI-based TCR sequencing was run on four sorted CD4+ memory subsets: TCM, TEM, IL-7Rhigh TEMRA, and IL-7R- TEMRA. Cells were obtained from peripheral blood mononuclear cells that had been isolated from human blood. The sequencing machine was an Illumina MiSeq. Per the original workflow: To quantify repertoire diversity, the Shannon-Wiener index was calculated using VDJtools. Expanded TCRbeta clonotypes were defined as those with a clonotype frequency of at least 3. Starting from the raw public reads, TCRdb applied fastp trimming at Q25, assembled clones with MiXCR and retained in-frame beta chains. Rows merge per CDR3 protein into single entries with the most common DNA and genes. The V and J calls shown here were made by TCRdb, not taken from the authors' results. The sample table holds hundreds of distinct CDR3 sequences, of which over 15% were seen once. The top ten hold approximately 13% of the sample.

The data are from a study of precursors of human CD4 cytotoxic T cells (dated by TCRdb to about 2018). Regarding the study in general: CD4+ memory subsets from approximately 15 donors in total were covered by the bulk TCR-seq analysis. Sequences for both the TCRalpha and TCRbeta chains came out of the TCR-seq analysis of about 13 donors (table S7).

Relative to germline, V is 4 bases shorter and J is 1 base shorter, with 18 bases between their ends. Sequences DFQATT (CDR1) and SNEGSKA (CDR2) are obtained from the germline V gene (reference sequence). The CDR3 starts with the cysteine, ends with the phenylalanine, and has 16 residues. Only CDR3 DNA is held: 48 bases, read in frame from base 1. Results and caveats for the whole study, not just this receptor: IL-7Rhigh and IL-7R- TEMRA subsets showed more restricted TCR repertoires, with lower diversity and more expanded clonotypes, than TCM and TEM subsets. The limitation that the direction of differentiation between precursor and effector cells cannot be definitively established by a human observational design was noted by the authors. A bigger share of IL-7Rhigh TEMRA clonotypes consisted of expanded effector clonotypes than was the case for TEM or TCM clonotypes. Only 13 of the 14 donors were included in some bulk TCR-seq comparisons, suggesting that not every subset was available for every donor.

Here the chain combines TRBV20-1 and TRBJ2-3, with the identity of the D gene unclear. The sequenced sample was memory CD4+ T cells from blood (PBMCs). The source of this sequence is a human donor in good health. At the DNA level, the sequence is TGCAGTGCTACTCCCGGGCCTTATTACGGCACAGATACGCAGTATTTT. This sequence encodes CSATPGPYYGTDTQYF.